This T cell receptor (beta chain) was sequenced during a study of blood T cells in healthy people across ages. V was shortened by 8 bases and J by 6 bases, with 19 bases between the two germline ends. This CDR3 has 14 amino acids. Per the germline V gene, CDR1 is SGHTA and CDR2 is FQGNSA. Next came a second PCR, run for roughly 7 to 12 cycles, which used a sample-barcoded 5' primer along with a J-beta primer mix. TCRdb recomputed calls from the 5' RACE reads with MiXCR, one row per CDR3 protein. Of about 640,000 distinct CDR3 sequences listed, under 70% are singletons. As regards this clonotype: What it recognizes is unknown.

Study-wide results and caveats: Using unsorted PBMCs precluded a conclusive naive versus antigen-experienced comparison.

Each sample gave at least 7 million isolated PBMCs. J is TRBJ1-1 and V is TRBV7-2, with unresolved D. The specimen sequenced was blood. The source of this sequence is a man between 60 and 75 years old in good health. The CDR3 nucleotides read TGTGCCAGCGACGCATGGGCCAGAAGGTCTGAAGCTTTCTTT. Amino acid sequence: CASDAWARRSEAFF.